Listed here is a single TCR beta chain. Germline CDR1 reads SGHTA; CDR2 reads FQGNSA. Trimming at V came to 4 bases and at J to 9 bases, leaving 10 bases not matched to a gene. The CDR3 has 16 residues. Libraries were prepared by immunoSEQ multiplex PCR; TCRdb keeps only in-frame clonotypes and omits some of them. The sample has roughly 250,000 clones, more than 70% seen once. These data belong to a study of blood T cell repertoires in COVID-19. The clonotype comes from a woman aged 40 to 50 who had recovered from COVID-19. V is TRBV7-2 and J is TRBJ2-2; the match to TRBD2 covers 11 bases. The sequenced sample consisted of peripheral blood. This CDR3 is CASSSLAGGMGRELFF. CDR3 sequence (DNA): TGTGCCAGCAGCTCTCTAGCGGGGGGAATGGGGCGGGAGCTGTTTTTT. The whole variable domain, filled in from reference TRBV7-2 and TRBJ2-2, reads GAGVSQSPSNKVTEKGKDVELRCDPISGHTALYWYRQSLGQGLEFLIYFQGNSAPDKSGLPSDRFSAERTGGSVSTLTIQRTQQEDSAVYLCASSSLAGGMGRELFFGEGSRLTVL.